One T cell receptor beta chain is described in this entry. Its matching antigen is unknown. A multiplex PCR was run with 60 Vbeta primers and 13 Jbeta primers. Sequencing was performed with immunoSEQ multiplex PCR; in TCRdb, only in-frame clones are kept and a portion is missing. The sample includes 150,000 to 200,000 clones, roughly nine tenths of them seen just once. This record comes from a study of cytomegalovirus exposure and HLA in healthy donors. Findings and limits, study-wide: In a later analysis, donors in an Asian-associated ancestry cluster reportedly had fewer N-insertions in productive TCRs than the cohort mean. Cytomegalovirus-associated TCR beta chains were listed, numbering 164.

Germline assignment: CDR1 LNHNV and CDR2 YYDKDF (reference sequence). The CDR3 runs 14 residues. V was clipped by 4 bases and J by 3 bases; unmatched bases: 6. Sequenced sample: PBMCs. This rearrangement joins TRBV15 to TRBJ2-7, with 7 positions matching TRBD1. This receptor was identified in a girl in the first two years of life in good health and CMV-seronegative. The CDR3 protein is CATSNDRENYEQYF. CDR3 DNA: TGTGCCACCAGCAACGACAGGGAAAACTACGAGCAGTACTTC.